This TCR beta chain was identified during a study of blood T cell repertoires in COVID-19. Across the study: Spain, Italy and the United States supplied samples that represented acute and convalescent COVID-19. PBMCs, B-cell-depleted T cells, or T cells provided the cDNA or gDNA that made up the material.

The germline V and J ends were trimmed by 3 bases and 6 bases, with 6 bases remaining between them. The CDR3 contains 12 residues. In the original analysis: Reference gene primer amplification gave nucleated cell count estimates. Some clones are missing from TCRdb's copy, which holds only in-frame ones; the method was immunoSEQ multiplex PCR. V and J calls and clone size are as listed in that table; D and trimming were resolved from the DNA. The data show approximately 130,000 clones, 84% seen once. The source material was peripheral blood. The sequence derives from a human donor in a cohort sampled during active COVID-19. The chain uses TRBV12-3 or TRBV12-4 and TRBJ2-1, with D hard to call. The CDR3 is CASSFTVNEQFF. The CDR3 nucleotides read TGTGCCAGCAGTTTTACGGTCAATGAGCAGTTCTTC.